The clone carrying this T cell receptor beta chain was counted at least ten times. Antigen: not known. In patients chosen for sequencing, flow cytometry had shown CD8+CD57+ cell expansion. Each of the patients presented with severe acquired aplastic anemia. No therapy had been given to the patients at the time of blood sampling. The entry originates in a study of CD8+CD57+ T cells in acquired aplastic anemia. The overall study: Sorted CD4+ and CD8+ cells yielded DNA averaging approximately 3 ug.

Researchers used genomic DNA as the template to profile TCR beta VDJ and CDR3. TCRdb ran MiXCR on the reads and lists one entry per CDR3 protein. The sample has just over 450,000 distinct CDR3 sequences, around 30% seen once; the top ten hold 0.8% to 0.85%. The germline gives CDR1 SGHVS, CDR2 FQNEAQ. V trimming: 4 bases; J trimming: 4 bases; junction bases outside the gene matches: 5. This CDR3 spans 15 amino acids. General observations from the study: Overlapping CD8+ CDR3 repertoires of patients and controls contained approximately 28 shared sequences.

The receptor's source is a human donor with aplastic anemia. Sequencing was performed on sorted CD4+, CD8+, or CD8+CD57+ T cells (not recorded which) from PBMCs. J is TRBJ1-3 and V is TRBV7-8; 9 bases fit TRBD1. CDR3 in amino acids: CASSSGTGIGNTIYF. The CDR3 DNA sequence: TGTGCCAGCAGCTCCGGGACAGGGATCGGAAACACCATATATTTT.